What follows describes a single TCR beta chain. Its cognate antigen is unknown. These data are taken from a study of T-cell memory formation after mild COVID-19. Study-level information: In these data, TCR clusters were largely donor specific. Findings and caveats of the study: The study found balanced CD4/CD8 in clones contracting day 15 to 85 and a CD4+ lean in later expanders.

The CDR3 has 19 amino acids. The V gene's germline CDR1 is SEHNR and CDR2 FQNEAQ (reference sequence). J lost 6 bases, V lost 3 bases, and 14 bases had no gene match. TCRdb re-called the 5' RACE reads with MiXCR, one entry per CDR3 protein. The table records about 400,000 distinct CDR3 sequences, less than 25% of them present only once. The receptor was derived from an adult woman who had mild COVID-19 (a few samples of this study predate the infection). Cell type and time point are not known. V usage is TRBV7-9 and J usage is TRBJ2-3; 14 bases map to TRBD2. Sequencing input: PBMCs or a T cell subset sorted from them (not recorded which). CDR3 sequence: CASSFGTSGRVAYGDTQYF. The CDR3 DNA is TGTGCCAGCAGCTTTGGGACTAGCGGGAGAGTTGCATACGGGGATACGCAGTATTTT.